The sample holds a few counts of the clone carrying this T cell receptor beta chain. Its antigen is currently unknown. J was trimmed by 7 bases and V by 0 bases; bases with no gene match: 7. Germline V lookup: CDR1 SGHDT, CDR2 YYEEEE. The CDR3 totals 15 residues. This sample is drawn from a study of cytomegalovirus exposure and HLA in healthy donors. The study, taken as a whole, reports: Serostatus for CMV was the only available immune exposure information. In an earlier analysis, about 87% or about 30%: the productive usage of most TCR beta V segments.

Use of 60 Vbeta and 13 Jbeta primers characterized the PCR. Produced via immunoSEQ multiplex PCR; TCRdb's table is partial and in-frame only. This sample yields more than 90,000 clones, of which roughly 68% are seen a single time; 0.85% to 0.9% belongs to the top ten. Material: PBMCs. This chain connects TRBV5-6 to TRBJ2-4; 7 bases fit TRBD2. This receptor was identified in a woman between 25 and 40 years old in good health and CMV-seronegative. DNA for the CDR3: TGTGCCAGCAGCTTGGTGGCGGGAGTCGGGAACATTCAGTACTTC. Amino acid sequence: CASSLVAGVGNIQYF.